This TCR beta chain came from a study of glioma-infiltrating T cells. On this clonotype itself: Antigen specificity is unknown. A read error may be the cause here, since a much bigger clone is one base away.

Study-wide findings and caveats: Only very few CDR3 sequences appeared in both tissue and blood. Tissue-blood divergence was below expectation in non-neoplastic patients, above in gliomas.

Using RNA template, CDR3s of TCR alpha and beta were amplified with iRepertoire arm-PCR. For one-step reverse transcription and amplification, roughly 100-400 ng of tissue mRNA or PBMC total RNA was used. TCRdb passed the multiplex PCR reads through MiXCR, listing each CDR3 protein once. The top ten hold around 28% of the sample, which has some 130,000 distinct CDR3 sequences, around 23% seen once. The germline V gene encodes CDR1 SNHLY and CDR2 FYNNEI. V was cut by 5 bases and J by 9 bases, with 17 bases left in between. The CDR3 is 14 residues long. This chain joins TRBV2 and TRBJ2-1; either TRBD1 or TRBD2 may supply D (5 bases each). Sequencing was carried out using glioma tissue, nonneoplastic brain tissue, or PBMCs (not recorded which). This receptor was taken from a human donor with low-grade glioma or glioblastoma, undergoing nonglioma brain surgery, or in good health (not recorded which). The CDR3: CASSLGTVGSEQFF. The CDR3 coding sequence is TGTGCCAGCAGTCTCGGGACGGTGGGAAGTGAGCAGTTCTTC.